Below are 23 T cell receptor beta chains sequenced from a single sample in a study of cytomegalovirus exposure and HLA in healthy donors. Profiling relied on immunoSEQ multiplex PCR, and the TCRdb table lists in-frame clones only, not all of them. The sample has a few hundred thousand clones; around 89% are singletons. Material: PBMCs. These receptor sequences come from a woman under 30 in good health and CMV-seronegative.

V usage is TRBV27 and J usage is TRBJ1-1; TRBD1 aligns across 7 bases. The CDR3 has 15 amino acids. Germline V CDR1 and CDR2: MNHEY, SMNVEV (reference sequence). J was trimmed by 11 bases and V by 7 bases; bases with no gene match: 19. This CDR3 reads CASTQGTQGQRRAFF. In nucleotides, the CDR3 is TGTGCCAGCACCCAAGGGACACAGGGGCAGCGTCGGGCTTTCTTT.

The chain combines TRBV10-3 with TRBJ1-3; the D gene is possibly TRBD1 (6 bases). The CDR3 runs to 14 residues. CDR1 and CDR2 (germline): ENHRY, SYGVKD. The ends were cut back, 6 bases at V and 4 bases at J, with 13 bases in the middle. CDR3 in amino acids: CAIRQGSSGNTIYF. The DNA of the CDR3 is TGTGCCATCAGGCAGGGGAGCTCCGGAAACACCATATATTTT.

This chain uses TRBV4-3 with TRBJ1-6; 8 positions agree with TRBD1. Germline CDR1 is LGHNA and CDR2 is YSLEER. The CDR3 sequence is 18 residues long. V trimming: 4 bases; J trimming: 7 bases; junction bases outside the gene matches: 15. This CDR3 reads CASSLPRDRKRANSPLHF. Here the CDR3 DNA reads TGCGCCAGCAGCCTACCTAGGGACAGGAAACGGGCGAATTCACCCCTCCACTTT.

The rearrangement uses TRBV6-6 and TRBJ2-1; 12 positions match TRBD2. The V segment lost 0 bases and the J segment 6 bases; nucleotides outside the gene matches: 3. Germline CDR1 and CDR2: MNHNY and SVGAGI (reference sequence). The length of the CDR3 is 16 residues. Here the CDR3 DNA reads TGTGCCAGCAGTTACTCGCAGACTAGCGGGGGCAATGAGCAGTTCTTC. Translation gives CASSYSQTSGGNEQFF.

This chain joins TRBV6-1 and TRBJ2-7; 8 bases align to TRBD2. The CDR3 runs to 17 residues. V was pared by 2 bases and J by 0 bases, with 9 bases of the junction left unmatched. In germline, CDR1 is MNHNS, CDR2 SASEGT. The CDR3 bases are TGTGCCAGCAGTGAATACGGCGGGGGGCCAAGCTCCTACGAGCAGTACTTC. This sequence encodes CASSEYGGGPSSYEQYF.

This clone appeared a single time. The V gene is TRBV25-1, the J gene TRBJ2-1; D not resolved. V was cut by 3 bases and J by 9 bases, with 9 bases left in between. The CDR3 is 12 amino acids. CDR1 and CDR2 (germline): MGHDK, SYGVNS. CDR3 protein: CASSDLVSEQFF. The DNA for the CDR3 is TGTGCCAGCAGTGACCTAGTGAGTGAGCAGTTCTTC.

The CDR3 nucleotides are TGTGCCTGGAGTGTCGACAGTTTGAGCAATCAGCCCCAGCATTTT. Its protein product is CAWSVDSLSNQPQHF. The gene calls are TRBV30 and TRBJ1-5, with D possibly matching TRBD1 (5 bases). The V gene lost 0 bases and the J gene lost 1 base, with 10 bases spanning the gap. There are 15 residues in the CDR3. Germline CDR1 GTSNPN, CDR2 SVGIG (reference sequence).

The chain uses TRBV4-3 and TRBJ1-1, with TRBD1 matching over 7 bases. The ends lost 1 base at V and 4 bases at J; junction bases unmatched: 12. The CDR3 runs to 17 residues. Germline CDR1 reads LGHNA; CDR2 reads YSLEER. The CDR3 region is CASSQGLPQGSVTEAFF. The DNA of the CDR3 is TGCGCCAGCAGCCAAGGCCTCCCACAGGGGAGTGTCACTGAAGCTTTCTTT.

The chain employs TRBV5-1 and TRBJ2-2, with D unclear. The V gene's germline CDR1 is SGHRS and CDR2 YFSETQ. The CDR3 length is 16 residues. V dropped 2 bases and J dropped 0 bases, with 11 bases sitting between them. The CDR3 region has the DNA TGCGCCAGCAGCTTTGGAGTCCCTCCGAACACCGGGGAGCTGTTTTTT. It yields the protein CASSFGVPPNTGELFF.

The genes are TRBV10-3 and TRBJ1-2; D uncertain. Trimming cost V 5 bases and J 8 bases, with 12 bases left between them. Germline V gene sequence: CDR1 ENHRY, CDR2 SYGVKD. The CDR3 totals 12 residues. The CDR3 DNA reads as TGTGCCATCAGTTCCCCCGGGTCGGGCTACACCTTC. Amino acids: CAISSPGSGYTF.

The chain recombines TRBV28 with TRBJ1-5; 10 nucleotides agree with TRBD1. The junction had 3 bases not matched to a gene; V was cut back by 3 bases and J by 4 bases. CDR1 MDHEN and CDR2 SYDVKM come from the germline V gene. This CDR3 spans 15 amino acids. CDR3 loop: CASSFRDRGNQPQHF. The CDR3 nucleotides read TGTGCCAGCAGTTTTCGGGACAGGGGAAATCAGCCCCAGCATTTT. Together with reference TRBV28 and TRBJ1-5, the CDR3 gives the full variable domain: DVKVTQSSRYLVKRTGEKVFLECVQDMDHENMFWYRQDPGLGLRLIYFSYDVKMKEKGDIPEGYSVSREKKERFSLILESASTNQTSMYLCASSFRDRGNQPQHFGDGTRLSIL.

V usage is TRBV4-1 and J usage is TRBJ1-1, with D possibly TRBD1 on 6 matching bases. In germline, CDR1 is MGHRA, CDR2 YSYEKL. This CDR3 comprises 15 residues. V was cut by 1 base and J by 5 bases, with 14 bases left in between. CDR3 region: CASSQVPGGGTEAFF. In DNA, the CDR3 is TGCGCCAGCAGCCAAGTCCCGGGGGGCGGAACTGAAGCTTTCTTT.

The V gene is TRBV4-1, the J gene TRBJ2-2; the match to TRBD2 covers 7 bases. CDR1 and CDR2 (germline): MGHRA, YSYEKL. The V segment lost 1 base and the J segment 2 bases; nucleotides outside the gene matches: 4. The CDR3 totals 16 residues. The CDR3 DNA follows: TGCGCCAGCAGCCAAGTGGGACTAAAAAACACCGGGGAGCTGTTTTTT. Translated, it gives CASSQVGLKNTGELFF.

CDR3 nucleotide sequence: TGTGCCAGCAGCTTAACCCTAGCGGGGGGGCCAGATACGCAGTATTTT. This codes for CASSLTLAGGPDTQYF. This chain joins TRBV7-8 and TRBJ2-3, with 12 bases lining up with TRBD2. The ends lost 2 bases at V and 4 bases at J; junction bases unmatched: 4. The CDR3 is made up of 16 amino acids. Germline V lookup: CDR1 SGHVS, CDR2 FQNEAQ.

CDR3 in DNA: TGTGCCAGCAGTTTAGGCCAGGGACAGGGGTTAGGAAAACTGTTTTTT. Translated: CASSLGQGQGLGKLFF. The rearrangement joins TRBV28 to TRBJ1-4, with 10 bases identical to TRBD1. CDR3 length: 16 residues. Germline CDR1 reads MDHEN; CDR2 reads SYDVKM. V lost 2 bases, J lost 10 bases, and 10 bases stayed unmatched.

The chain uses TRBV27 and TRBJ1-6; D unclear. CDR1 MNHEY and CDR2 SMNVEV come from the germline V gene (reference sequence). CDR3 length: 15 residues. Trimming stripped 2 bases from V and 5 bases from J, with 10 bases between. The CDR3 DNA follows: TGTGCCAGCAGTTTAGAGGGTAACCATAATTCACCCCTCCACTTT. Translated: CASSLEGNHNSPLHF.

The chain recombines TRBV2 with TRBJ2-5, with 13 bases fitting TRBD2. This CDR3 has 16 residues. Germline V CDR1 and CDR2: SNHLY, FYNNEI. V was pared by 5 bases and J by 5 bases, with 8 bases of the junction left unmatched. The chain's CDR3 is CASSLLAGGPWETQYF. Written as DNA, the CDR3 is TGTGCCAGCAGTCTACTAGCGGGGGGGCCGTGGGAGACCCAGTACTTC.

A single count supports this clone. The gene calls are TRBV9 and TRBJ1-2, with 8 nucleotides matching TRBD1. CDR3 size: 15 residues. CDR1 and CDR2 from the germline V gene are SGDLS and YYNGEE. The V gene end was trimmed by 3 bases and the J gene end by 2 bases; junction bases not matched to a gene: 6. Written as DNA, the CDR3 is TGTGCCAGCAGCGCAGGACAGGGTCTGAACTATGGCTACACCTTC. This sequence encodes CASSAGQGLNYGYTF. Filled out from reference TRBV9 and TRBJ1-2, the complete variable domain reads DSGVTQTPKHLITATGQRVTLRCSPRSGDLSVYWYQQSLDQGLQFLIQYYNGEERAKGNILERFSAQQFPDLHSELNLSSLELGDSALYFCASSAGQGLNYGYTFGSGTRLTVV.

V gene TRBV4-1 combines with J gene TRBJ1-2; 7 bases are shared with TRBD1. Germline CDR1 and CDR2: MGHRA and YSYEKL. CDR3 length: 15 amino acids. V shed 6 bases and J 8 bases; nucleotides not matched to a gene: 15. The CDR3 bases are TGCGCCAGCAGAACCTATCGGACAGGCTGGAGAGGCTACACCTTC. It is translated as CASRTYRTGWRGYTF.

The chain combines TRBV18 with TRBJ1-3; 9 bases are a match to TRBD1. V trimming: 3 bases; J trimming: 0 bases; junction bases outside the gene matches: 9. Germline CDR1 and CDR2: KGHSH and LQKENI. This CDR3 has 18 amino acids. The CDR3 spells CASSPIAGTGSSGNTIYF. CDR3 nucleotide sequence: TGTGCCAGCTCACCGATAGCCGGGACAGGGAGCTCTGGAAACACCATATATTTT.

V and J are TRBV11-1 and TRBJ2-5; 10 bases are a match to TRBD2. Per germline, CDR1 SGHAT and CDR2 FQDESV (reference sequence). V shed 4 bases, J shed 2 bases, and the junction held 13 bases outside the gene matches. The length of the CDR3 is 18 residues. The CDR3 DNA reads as TGTGCCAGCAGCTCACCGTGGAGACTAGCGGGCAAGCAAGAGACCCAGTACTTC. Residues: CASSSPWRLAGKQETQYF.

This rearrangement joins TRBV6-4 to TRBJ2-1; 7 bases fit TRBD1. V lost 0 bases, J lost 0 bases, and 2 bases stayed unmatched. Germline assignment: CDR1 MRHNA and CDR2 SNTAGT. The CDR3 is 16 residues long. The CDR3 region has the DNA TGTGCCAGCAGTGACTCTGGGACAGCCTCCTACAATGAGCAGTTCTTC. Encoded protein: CASSDSGTASYNEQFF.

The CDR3 is CAISEPGTYSGSPLHF. The CDR3 coding sequence is TGTGCCATCAGTGAGCCCGGGACATATAGTGGTTCACCCCTCCACTTT. This chain uses TRBV10-3 with TRBJ1-6; tentative D call: TRBD1 (6 bases). CDR1 is ENHRY and CDR2 is SYGVKD in the germline V gene. Deletions cut 2 bases from V and 9 bases from J, with 17 bases between. The CDR3 totals 16 residues.